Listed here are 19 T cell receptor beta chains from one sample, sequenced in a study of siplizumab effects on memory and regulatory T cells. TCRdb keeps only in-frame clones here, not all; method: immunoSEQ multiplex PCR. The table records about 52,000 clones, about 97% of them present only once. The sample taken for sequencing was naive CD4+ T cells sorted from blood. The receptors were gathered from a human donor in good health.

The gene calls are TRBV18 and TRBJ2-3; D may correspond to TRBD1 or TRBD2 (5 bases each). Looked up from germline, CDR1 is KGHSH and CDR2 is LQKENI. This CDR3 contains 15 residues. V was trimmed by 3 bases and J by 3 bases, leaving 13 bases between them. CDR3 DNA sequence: TGTGCCAGCTCACCGGGTTATGGGGGAACAGATACGCAGTATTTT. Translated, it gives CASSPGYGGTDTQYF. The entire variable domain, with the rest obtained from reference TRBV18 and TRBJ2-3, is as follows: NAGVMQNPRHLVRRRGQEARLRCSPMKGHSHVYWYRQLPEEGLKFMVYLQKENIIDESGMPKERFSAEFPKEGPSILRIQQVVRGDSAAYFCASSPGYGGTDTQYFGPGTRLTVL.

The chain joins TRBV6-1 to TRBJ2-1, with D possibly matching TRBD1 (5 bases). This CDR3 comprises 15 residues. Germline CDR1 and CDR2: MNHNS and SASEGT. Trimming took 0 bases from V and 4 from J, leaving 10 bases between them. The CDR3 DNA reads TGTGCCAGCAGTGAAGCTATAGACAGATACAATGAGCAGTTCTTC. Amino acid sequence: CASSEAIDRYNEQFF.

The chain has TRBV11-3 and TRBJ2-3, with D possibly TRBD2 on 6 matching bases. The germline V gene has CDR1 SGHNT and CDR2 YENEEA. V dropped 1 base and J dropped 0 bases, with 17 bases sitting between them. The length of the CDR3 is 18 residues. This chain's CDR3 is CASSLGGGLMGSTDTQYF. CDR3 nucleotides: TGTGCCAGCAGCTTAGGGGGAGGACTTATGGGTAGCACAGATACGCAGTATTTT.

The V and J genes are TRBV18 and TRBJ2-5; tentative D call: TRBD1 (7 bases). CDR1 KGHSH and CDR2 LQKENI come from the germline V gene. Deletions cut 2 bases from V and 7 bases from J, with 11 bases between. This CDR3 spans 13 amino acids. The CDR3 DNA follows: TGTGCCAGCTCACCATCCCAGGGGGGGACCCAGTACTTC. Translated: CASSPSQGGTQYF. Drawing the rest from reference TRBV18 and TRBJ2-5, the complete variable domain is NAGVMQNPRHLVRRRGQEARLRCSPMKGHSHVYWYRQLPEEGLKFMVYLQKENIIDESGMPKERFSAEFPKEGPSILRIQQVVRGDSAAYFCASSPSQGGTQYFGPGTRLLVL.

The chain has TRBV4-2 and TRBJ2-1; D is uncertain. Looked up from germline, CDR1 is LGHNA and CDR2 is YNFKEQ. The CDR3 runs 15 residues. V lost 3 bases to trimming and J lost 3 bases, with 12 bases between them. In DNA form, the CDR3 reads TGTGCCAGCAGCCATCCCAGTGGCTTCTACAATGAGCAGTTCTTC. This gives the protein CASSHPSGFYNEQFF.

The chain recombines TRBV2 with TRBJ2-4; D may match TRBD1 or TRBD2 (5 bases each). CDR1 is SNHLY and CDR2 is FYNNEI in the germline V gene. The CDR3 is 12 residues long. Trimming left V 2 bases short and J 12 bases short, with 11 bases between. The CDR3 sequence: CASSELGENQYF. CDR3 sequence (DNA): TGTGCCAGCAGTGAATTGGGGGAAAATCAGTACTTC.

The CDR3 protein is CASDGFERTAKNTIYF. The DNA for the CDR3 is TGTGCCAGCGACGGATTTGAAAGGACCGCGAAAAACACCATATATTTT. The J gene is TRBJ1-3, the V gene TRBV19; D unclear. There are 16 residues in the CDR3. The ends were cut back, 9 bases at V and 6 bases at J, with 24 bases in the middle. CDR1 LNHDA and CDR2 SQIVND come from the germline V gene (reference sequence).

The CDR3: CSVEGERNTEAFF. The CDR3 coding sequence is TGCAGCGTTGAAGGAGAGCGGAACACTGAAGCTTTCTTT. The chain has TRBV29-1 and TRBJ1-1, with unresolved D. Trimming left V 1 base short and J 1 base short, with 7 bases between. CDR1 and CDR2 from the germline V gene are SQVTM and ANQGSEA. The CDR3 covers 13 residues. Drawing the rest from reference TRBV29-1 and TRBJ1-1, the complete variable domain is SAVISQKPSRDICQRGTSLTIQCQVDSQVTMMFWYRQQPGQSLTLIATANQGSEATYESGFVIDKFPISRPNLTFSTLTVSNMSPEDSSIYLCSVEGERNTEAFFGQGTRLTVV.

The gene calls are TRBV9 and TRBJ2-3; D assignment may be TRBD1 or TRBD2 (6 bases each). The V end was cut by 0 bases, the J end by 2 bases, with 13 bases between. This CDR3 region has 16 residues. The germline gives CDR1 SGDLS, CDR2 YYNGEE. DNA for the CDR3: TGTGCCAGCAGCGTAGCTAGTTGGGGGGCCACAGATACGCAGTATTTT. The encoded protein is CASSVASWGATDTQYF.

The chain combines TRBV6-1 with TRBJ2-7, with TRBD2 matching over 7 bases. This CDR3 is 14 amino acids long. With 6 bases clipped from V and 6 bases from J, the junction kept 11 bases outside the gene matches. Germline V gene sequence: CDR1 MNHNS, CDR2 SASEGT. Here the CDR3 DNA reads TGTGCCAGCAGCCCTCTGGGGGGAGGGATCGAGCAGTACTTC. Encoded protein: CASSPLGGGIEQYF.

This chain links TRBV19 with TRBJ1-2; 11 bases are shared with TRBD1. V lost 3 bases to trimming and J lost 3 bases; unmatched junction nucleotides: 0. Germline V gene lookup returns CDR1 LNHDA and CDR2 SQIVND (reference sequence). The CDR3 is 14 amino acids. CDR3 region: CASSMDRGHYGYTF. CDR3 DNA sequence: TGTGCCAGTAGTATGGACAGGGGGCACTATGGCTACACCTTC.

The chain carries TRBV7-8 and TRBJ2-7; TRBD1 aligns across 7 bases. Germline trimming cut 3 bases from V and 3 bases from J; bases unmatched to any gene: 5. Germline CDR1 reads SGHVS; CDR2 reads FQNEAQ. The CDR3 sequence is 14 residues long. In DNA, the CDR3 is TGTGCCAGCAGCTTGACAGGGTTGGTCTACGAGCAGTACTTC. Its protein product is CASSLTGLVYEQYF. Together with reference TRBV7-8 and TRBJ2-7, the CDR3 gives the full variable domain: GAGVSQSPRYKVAKRGQDVALRCDPISGHVSLFWYQQALGQGPEFLTYFQNEAQLDKSGLPSDRFFAERPEGSVSTLKIQRTQQEDSAVYLCASSLTGLVYEQYFGPGTRLTVT.

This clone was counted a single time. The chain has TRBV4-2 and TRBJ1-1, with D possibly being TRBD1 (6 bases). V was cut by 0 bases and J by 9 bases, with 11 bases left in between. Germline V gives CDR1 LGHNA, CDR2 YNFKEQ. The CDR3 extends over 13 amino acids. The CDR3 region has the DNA TGTGCCAGCAGCCAAGAAAGACAGGATAAAGCTTTCTTT. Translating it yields CASSQERQDKAFF.

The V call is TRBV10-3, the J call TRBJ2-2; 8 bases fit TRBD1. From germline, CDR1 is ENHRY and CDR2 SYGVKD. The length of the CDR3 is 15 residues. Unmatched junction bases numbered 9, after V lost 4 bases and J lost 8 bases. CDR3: CAISVSDRASGELFF. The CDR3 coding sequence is TGTGCCATCAGTGTATCGGACAGGGCGTCTGGGGAGCTGTTTTTT.

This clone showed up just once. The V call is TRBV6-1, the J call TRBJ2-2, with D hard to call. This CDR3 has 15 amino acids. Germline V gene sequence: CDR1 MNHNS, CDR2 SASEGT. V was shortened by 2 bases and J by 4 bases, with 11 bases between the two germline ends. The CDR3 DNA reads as TGTGCCAGCAGTGAATTCGTTCGCTCCACCGGGGAGCTGTTTTTT. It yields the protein CASSEFVRSTGELFF.

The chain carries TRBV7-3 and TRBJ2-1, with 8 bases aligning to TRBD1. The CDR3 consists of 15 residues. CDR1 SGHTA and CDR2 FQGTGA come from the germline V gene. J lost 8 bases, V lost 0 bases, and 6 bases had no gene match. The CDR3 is CASSLTGGRGHEQFF. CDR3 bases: TGTGCCAGCAGCTTAACGGGTGGCAGGGGGCATGAGCAGTTCTTC.

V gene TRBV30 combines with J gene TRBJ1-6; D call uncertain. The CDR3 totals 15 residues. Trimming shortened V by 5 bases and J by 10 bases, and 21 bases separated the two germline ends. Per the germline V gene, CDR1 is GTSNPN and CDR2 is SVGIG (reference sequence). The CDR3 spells CAWAPPPGGRSPLHF. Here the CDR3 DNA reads TGTGCCTGGGCCCCACCCCCGGGAGGTAGATCACCCCTCCACTTT. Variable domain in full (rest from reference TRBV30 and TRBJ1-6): SQTIHQWPATLVQPVGSPLSLECTVEGTSNPNLYWYRQAAGRGLQLLFYSVGIGQISSEVPQNLSASRPQDRQFILSSKKLLLSDSGFYLCAWAPPPGGRSPLHFGNGTRLTVT.

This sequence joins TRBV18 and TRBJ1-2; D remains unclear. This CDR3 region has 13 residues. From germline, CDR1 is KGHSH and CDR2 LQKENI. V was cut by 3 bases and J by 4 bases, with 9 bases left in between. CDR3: CASSPGGVYGYTF. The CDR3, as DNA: TGTGCCAGCTCACCGGGCGGAGTCTATGGCTACACCTTC.

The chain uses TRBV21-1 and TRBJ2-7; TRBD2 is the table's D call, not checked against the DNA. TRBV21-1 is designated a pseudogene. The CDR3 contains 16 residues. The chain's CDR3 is CASSKVGSGEPYEQYF. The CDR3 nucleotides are TGTGCCAGCAGCAAAGTTGGTAGCGGAGAACCCTACGAGCAGTACTTC.